This T cell receptor (beta chain) comes out of a study of vaccination and CD4 T cells after COVID-19 (dated 2022 in TCRdb). Context from the whole study: SARS-CoV-2 positivity had been established in the convalescent patients by nasal swab PCR, and mild disease was recorded in nine of these patients and severe disease in one. Six males and four females were included in the convalescent cohort, with two Hispanic individuals, seven Caucasians, two Asians and one multiracial person represented. Participants received two doses of either the Pfizer-BioNTech BNT162b2 vaccine (n=8) or the Moderna mRNA-1273 vaccine (n=2). Post-COVID blood samples were collected from convalescent patients a median of around 96 days after diagnosis, with a range of about 30 to 161 days. Post-vaccine blood samples were taken a median of roughly 72 days after the second vaccine dose, with a range of about 13 to 241 days. For stimulating the cultures, overlapping spike peptide pools were used, derived from SARS-CoV-2 as well as from the common cold coronaviruses HCoV-NL63, HCoV-OC43 and HCoV-229E. Control cultures received a CEFX viral epitope pool as the positive control, an HIV-1 Nef peptide pool as the negative control, or no peptide. In 10 COVID-19 convalescent patients and a few infection-naive healthy vaccine recipients, researchers compared the spike-specific CD4+ TCR repertoire from before mRNA vaccination with the repertoire from after. Study-wide conclusions, independent of this receptor: Of the vaccine-specific clones in convalescent patients, 304 of 307, or nearly all, reacted only to SARS-CoV-2 spike and did not cross-react with common cold coronaviruses. Among the post-vaccine SARS-CoV-2-reactive clones in convalescent patients, a median approximately 86% showed up only after vaccination, which suggests vaccine-specific priming. The number of convalescent patients in the study was relatively small, and the study did not examine early timepoints following natural infection. Although the median number of SARS-CoV-2-reactive clonotypes went up from fewer than 25 after infection to 35 to 40 after vaccination, the increase was not significant.

The sample's treatment or condition label, decoded: roughly ten-day PBMC culture with coronavirus spike peptide pools or control peptides (ViraFEST assay). The ViraFEST assay was used in the study, in which antigen-specific T cells were expanded with peptide pools and expanded clonotypes were subsequently identified by TCR sequencing. The convalescent patients' positive SARS-CoV-2 PCR tests fell between March and December 2020, which was before the Alpha, Beta and Delta variants emerged in the United States. Roughly 2 million PBMCs per well were cultured in IMDM with roughly 5% human AB serum and roughly 10 IU/ml IL-2, plus 10 ug/ml peptide pools. Half of the culture medium was replaced with fresh IL-2-containing medium on days 3 and 7. After approximately eleven days of culture, CD4+ T cells were isolated by negative selection with the EasySep CD4+ T cell isolation kit. PBMCs were separated from whole blood using Ficoll-Paque Plus gradient centrifugation and then either used fresh or cryopreserved at -140C. Culture conditions were generally each tested in triplicate wells.

To prepare the library, PCR was applied. DNA from cultured CD4+ T cells underwent TCR sequencing with the Oncomine TCR Beta short-read assay at the Johns Hopkins FTIC core. The QIAamp micro DNA kit was used to extract genomic DNA from the cultured CD4+ T cells. Oncomine TCR Beta libraries from cultured CD4+ T cells were pooled using unique dual indexes and sequenced on an Illumina iSeq 100. The paper's data handling went like this. Non-productive sequences were filtered out, and CDR3s that did not start with C, did not end with F or W, or were shorter than 7 amino acids were discarded. The MANAFEST web application identified antigen-specific clonotypes by comparing peptide-stimulated wells against reference wells and other culture wells. Positive clones required FDR below 0.05, an odds ratio above 5, and productive frequency above 0.1% in at least two of three replicate wells. A clonotype counted as cross-reactive if it showed significant expansion both in the SARS-CoV-2 spike wells and in at least one common cold coronavirus spike condition. Similarity between CDR3 sequences was evaluated in R version 3.6.1 using Levenshtein distances (stringdist) and unrooted phylogenetic trees (ape). Using fastp at Q25 and MiXCR, TCRdb reprocessed the public reads and kept productive beta chains. Every distinct CDR3 protein forms one entry, paired with its most common genes and DNA. The V and J calls shown here were made by TCRdb, not taken from the authors' results. The sample table shows under 15,000 distinct CDR3 sequences, and around three fifths are seen once. The ten largest account for 10% to 15% of the sample.

Its CDR3 holds 15 amino acids, cysteine through phenylalanine. Only the CDR3 portion is preserved as DNA: 45 bases, with reading frame beginning at the first base. V trim: 2 bases; J trim: 4 bases; unmatched bases: 4. From the germline V gene (reference sequence), CDR1 is GTSNPN and CDR2 is SVGIG. As concerns this clonotype: The antigen this receptor binds is unknown. The record has no base qualities; no much larger clone is one base away.

The chain was built from TRBV30 and TRBJ2-3; the junction holds 12 bases that match TRBD2. The sequence was obtained from a human donor who had recovered from COVID-19. Material for sequencing was CD4+ T cells from blood, cultured in vitro. This receptor has the CDR3 CAWSQTSGSPDTQYF. The bases are TGTGCCTGGAGTCAGACTAGCGGGAGTCCAGATACGCAGTATTTT.